This T cell receptor (beta chain) was sequenced in a study of HIV-infected patients and healthy controls. In the study overall: Most of the sixteen became undetectable by the second bleed, and all after another year of therapy. General study points: Eight alpha and eight beta V genes differed significantly in mean usage between HIV-infected patients and controls.

Roughly three months, about 14 weeks, into antiretroviral therapy, follow-up blood was collected. No cell fractionation was done, so the repertoire covers all unsorted peripheral blood T cells. Germline lookup yields CDR1 LNHDA and CDR2 SQIVND (reference sequence). The CDR3 consists of 17 residues. Deletions cut 0 bases from V and 7 bases from J, with 19 bases between. This clonotype was seen repeatedly, ten times or more. Its antigen is currently unknown. About 450 ng RNA was reverse transcribed with alpha and beta constant-region primers. Each of the alpha and beta chains got its own library through chain-specific third strand synthesis with indices. Ligation attached cDNA to a 5' RACE adapter that carried a random hexamer and SP2 site. After a brief PCR adding P5, P7 and a second index, 23 amplification cycles followed. TCRdb independently ran MiXCR on the 5' RACE reads; one entry per CDR3 protein. Of under 10,000 distinct CDR3 sequences listed, about 8.4% were seen once; the top ten hold about 10%.

The V and J genes are TRBV19 and TRBJ2-1; D is possibly TRBD1 (6 bases). Sequencing was performed on blood, taken during antiretroviral therapy. This clonotype originated in an adult with HIV infection. This CDR3 is CASSIDRGSNRRNEQFF. The CDR3, as DNA: TGTGCCAGTAGTATAGATAGGGGGAGCAACAGAAGGAATGAGCAGTTCTTC.